This paragraph reports one T cell receptor (beta chain). Its specificity is unknown. The study sampled blood at baseline, cycle 4 day 1, and cycle 7 day 1. This table comes from immunoSEQ multiplex PCR, and its TCRdb copy is limited to in-frame clones, with some not included. The sample yields 34,000 or so clones, about four fifths seen once. This entry belongs to a study of OX40 agonist ivuxolimab in advanced cancers. Across the whole study: Given to patients was ivuxolimab, an agonistic anti-OX40 (CD134) antibody.

Study findings and constraints: Clonal expansion by week 6 occurred in CD4+ and CD8+ blood T cells (at 0.1 to 3.0 mg/kg). There were, on average, more expanded clones in CD8+ T cells than in CD4+.

Germline trimming cut 5 bases from V and 4 bases from J; bases unmatched to any gene: 26. The CDR3 totals 21 residues. The V gene's germline CDR1 is SGHVS and CDR2 FQNEAQ. Material: CD4+ or CD8+ T cells sorted from blood, obtained in a trial of the OX40 agonist ivuxolimab. This chain connects TRBV7-8 to TRBJ1-3; 7 bases are shared with TRBD1. The source is an adult with an advanced solid tumor such as melanoma, head and neck, liver or kidney cancer. The CDR3 coding sequence is TGTGCCAGCAGCCTCTACCCCCCGACTAACAGGGGCAGTAACTCCGGAAACACCATATATTTT. Translating it yields CASSLYPPTNRGSNSGNTIYF.